What follows are 3 T cell receptor beta chains derived from one specimen sequenced in a study of glioma-infiltrating T cells. Amplification of TCR alpha and beta CDR3 regions from RNA used iRepertoire nested multiplex PCR. TCRdb called the multiplex PCR reads again in MiXCR, with one record for every CDR3 protein. The table records about 180,000 distinct CDR3 sequences, about 40% of them present only once. Source material: glioma tissue, nonneoplastic brain tissue, or PBMCs (not recorded which). Every receptor here comes from a human donor with low-grade glioma or glioblastoma, undergoing nonglioma brain surgery, or in good health (not recorded which).

The chain joins TRBV5-1 to TRBJ2-1; D is unresolved. The CDR3 is made up of 15 amino acids. Germline-derived CDR1 and CDR2 are SGHRS and YFSETQ. The V end was cut by 2 bases, the J end by 4 bases, with 13 bases between. The CDR3 reads CASSFQDPIYNEQFF. CDR3 coding DNA: TGCGCCAGCAGCTTCCAGGATCCGATATACAATGAGCAGTTCTTC.

Only a few counts were recorded for this clonotype. The V and J genes are TRBV7-6 and TRBJ2-2; no definite D call. This CDR3 is 14 amino acids long. CDR1 is SGHVS and CDR2 is FNYEAQ in the germline V gene. Trimming left V 2 bases short and J 6 bases short, with 10 bases between. CDR3 sequence: CASSLTLSPGELFF. CDR3 DNA sequence: TGTGCCAGCAGCTTAACTCTCAGTCCCGGGGAGCTGTTTTTT. Combining the CDR3 with reference TRBV7-6 and TRBJ2-2 gives the whole variable domain GAGVSQSPRYKVTKRGQDVALRCDPISGHVSLYWYRQALGQGPEFLTYFNYEAQQDKSGLPNDRFSAERPEGSISTLTIQRTEQRDSAMYRCASSLTLSPGELFFGEGSRLTVL.

Regarding this clonotype: This may be a read error: a much more frequent sequence differs by one nucleotide. The rearrangement joins TRBV28 to TRBJ2-7; D uncertain. Trimming left V 11 bases short and J 10 bases short, with 15 bases between. The CDR3 is 10 amino acids. CDR1 is MDHEN and CDR2 is SYDVKM in the germline V gene. The CDR3 reads CAAGYRDQYF. The CDR3, as DNA: TGTGCCGCCGGATACAGAGACCAGTACTTC.